The text below deals with one T cell receptor beta chain. V was shortened by 5 bases and J by 5 bases, with 15 bases between the two germline ends. Germline CDR1 SGHAT, CDR2 FQNNGV. The length of the CDR3 is 15 residues. These data belong to a study of blood T cell repertoires in COVID-19. Study context: T cells, B-cell-depleted T cells, or PBMCs provided the cDNA or gDNA that served as material.

Under the authors' procedure: Amplifying reference gene primers gave estimates of nucleated cell counts. Sequenced by immunoSEQ multiplex PCR; TCRdb stores in-frame clones only, minus some. The V and J calls and clone size come from that table; D and trimming were worked out from the DNA. The profile shows approximately 200,000 clones, approximately 90% of them singletons. The source is a man aged 50 to 60 with acute or convalescent COVID-19. The sequenced material came from peripheral blood. The genes are TRBV11-2 and TRBJ2-2; possibly TRBD2 for D (6 bases). The CDR3 sequence is CASSGRRAGTGELFF. For the CDR3, the DNA is TGTGCCAGCAGCGGCCGGCGGGCGGGGACCGGGGAGCTGTTTTTT.